What follows is one TCR beta chain and its context. Its antigen is not identified. Germline V gene sequence: CDR1 MNHNY, CDR2 SVGAGI (reference sequence). This CDR3 contains 17 residues. Trimming took 6 bases from V and 5 from J; bases not matched to a gene: 17. The data originate from a study of T cells in Graves' hyperthyroidism and ophthalmopathy. Study-level points and caveats: Most thyroid clonotypes with frequency above 0.001 were detected in blood.

Patients showing uncontrolled infection, other autoimmune disease, pregnancy or lactation were ineligible. Each diagnosis was grounded in clinical symptoms, serum thyroxine and TRAb, thyroid ultrasound, and orbital computed tomography. RNA transcripts provided the source from which TCR beta CDR3 regions were amplified. The HTBI set primed first-round TCR CDR3 RT-PCR. One entry per CDR3 protein, called by TCRdb with MiXCR from the multiplex PCR reads. The data show hundreds of thousands of distinct CDR3 sequences, about 45% seen once. This receptor was obtained from an adult man with Graves' disease, either hyperthyroidism or ophthalmopathy (not recorded which). The chain employs TRBV6-6 and TRBJ2-5, with 8 positions matching TRBD1. Sample: peripheral blood or thyroid tissue (not recorded which). CDR3 in amino acids: CASRTRLGQGRGETQYF. The DNA for the CDR3 is TGTGCCAGCAGAACTAGACTCGGACAGGGAAGAGGGGAGACCCAGTACTTC.